The 23 T cell receptor beta chains presented below share a single source sample, sequenced in a study of CD8+CD57+ T cells in acquired aplastic anemia. The template used for profiling TCR beta VDJ and CDR3 was genomic DNA. Each CDR3 protein is one row after TCRdb ran MiXCR on the reads. The sample lists approximately 260,000 distinct CDR3 sequences, around 82% occurring once. Those patients picked for sequencing had displayed CD8+CD57+ cell expansion on flow cytometry. Sequenced sample: sorted CD4+, CD8+, or CD8+CD57+ T cells (not recorded which) from PBMCs. The receptors stem from a human donor with aplastic anemia.

This clonotype was found once. The chain carries TRBV7-9 and TRBJ2-7; D is perhaps TRBD1 (6 bases). The CDR3 is 12 residues long. V was cut by 7 bases and J by 5 bases, with 12 bases left in between. Germline V CDR1 and CDR2: SEHNR, FQNEAQ (reference sequence). CDR3 sequence: CASTQGGHEQYF. CDR3 sequence (DNA): TGTGCCAGCACCCAAGGGGGACACGAGCAGTACTTC.

This chain links TRBV7-2 with TRBJ2-7; the D is unclear. Germline loops: CDR1 SGHTA, CDR2 FQGNSA. This CDR3 spans 11 amino acids. V lost 4 bases to trimming and J lost 5 bases, with 6 bases between them. The CDR3 nucleotides read TGTGCCAGCAGCTCCCGAGACGAGCAGTACTTC. Residues: CASSSRDEQYF.

This chain links TRBV7-9 with TRBJ1-4; 7 nucleotides line up with TRBD1. This CDR3 contains 13 residues. V gave up 5 bases and J gave up 15 bases; unmatched junction bases: 12. The germline V gene has CDR1 SEHNR and CDR2 FQNEAQ (reference sequence). CDR3 amino acids: CASSPIGTENMFF. The CDR3 nucleotides read TGTGCCAGCAGCCCCATCGGGACAGAAAACATGTTTTTT. Drawing the rest from reference TRBV7-9 and TRBJ1-4, the complete variable domain is DTGVSQNPRHKITKRGQNVTFRCDPISEHNRLYWYRQTLGQGPEFLTYFQNEAQLEKSRLLSDRFSAERPKGSFSTLEIQRTEQGDSAMYLCASSPIGTENMFFGSGTQLSVL.

Details on this clonotype: At one of its ends the junction is not consistent with the germline gene, which may arise from a read error. This chain connects TRBV7-8 to TRBJ2-5, with D perhaps matching TRBD1 or TRBD2 (5 bases each). The CDR3 is 14 amino acids. The germline V gene has CDR1 SGHVS and CDR2 FQNEAQ. CDR3: CASSLPGKYGANVF. DNA of the CDR3: TGTGCCAGCAGCCTACCGGGTAAGTACGGGGCCAACGTCTTC.

Here the CDR3 DNA reads TGTGCCAGCAGCTTGACTAGGAGAAGCGGAGATACGCAGTATTTT. Amino acids: CASSLTRRSGDTQYF. V gene TRBV11-3 combines with J gene TRBJ2-3; D is perhaps TRBD2 (6 bases). V gave up 3 bases and J gave up 5 bases, with 15 bases separating them. The CDR3 is 15 residues long. The germline V gene encodes CDR1 SGHNT and CDR2 YENEEA.

About this clonotype: Germline and junction disagree at one end, which may indicate a read error. The rearrangement joins TRBV7-9 to TRBJ2-7; the D gene is possibly TRBD1 (5 bases). This CDR3 contains 15 residues. Germline V CDR1 and CDR2: SEHNR, FQNEAQ (reference sequence). This chain's CDR3 is CAGSWAPGSPYVQYF. The DNA for the CDR3 is TGTGCCGGCAGTTGGGCGCCAGGGTCCCCCTACGTGCAGTACTTC.

The chain employs TRBV7-2 and TRBJ1-1; 7 bases map to TRBD1. Germline values: CDR1 SGHTA, CDR2 FQGNSA. The CDR3 covers 13 residues. V shed 5 bases, J shed 6 bases, and the junction held 6 bases outside the gene matches. Here the CDR3 DNA reads TGTGCCAGCAGCACGCGACAGGGCGCTGAAGCTTTCTTT. Its protein product is CASSTRQGAEAFF. The full variable domain, with the rest looked up from reference TRBV7-2 and TRBJ1-1, is GAGVSQSPSNKVTEKGKDVELRCDPISGHTALYWYRQSLGQGLEFLIYFQGNSAPDKSGLPSDRFSAERTGGSVSTLTIQRTQQEDSAVYLCASSTRQGAEAFFGQGTRLTVV.

In regard to this clonotype: A read error may account for a junction end that differs from germline. This chain links TRBV7-8 with TRBJ2-3; no clear D gene. The length of the CDR3 is 13 residues. Per germline, CDR1 SGHVS and CDR2 FQNEAQ. CDR3 nucleotide sequence: TGTGCCAGCGGCTTTGGTCCAACCGATACGGCCCATTTT. Protein sequence: CASGFGPTDTAHF.

The V and J genes are TRBV2 and TRBJ2-1; 10 positions agree with TRBD1. CDR3 size: 15 residues. Per germline, CDR1 SNHLY and CDR2 FYNNEI. Trimming cost V 6 bases and J 7 bases; bases outside gene matches: 9. The DNA of the CDR3 is TGTGCCAGCAGCAGCGATAGACAGGGGGCGAATGAGCAGTTCTTC. It codes for CASSSDRQGANEQFF. The complete variable domain, with remaining parts taken from reference TRBV2 and TRBJ2-1, reads EPEVTQTPSHQVTQMGQEVILRCVPISNHLYFYWYRQILGQKVEFLVSFYNNEISEKSEIFDDQFSVERPDGSNFTLKIRSTKLEDSAMYFCASSSDRQGANEQFFGPGTRLTVL.

In regard to this clonotype: A read error is likely, as this CDR3 ends without the conserved phenylalanine or tryptophan. No DNA is shown, since the ends of the CDR3 on it are uncertain; the CDR3 is the one TCRdb lists. The V call is TRBV7-9, the J call TRBJ2-3; the DNA was not used to check the table's D call, TRBD1. From its first to its last residue, the CDR3 has 13 amino acids. In germline, CDR1 is SEHNR, CDR2 FQNEAQ (reference sequence). This CDR3 reads CASSSGGRGTEYV.

The chain combines TRBV25-1 with TRBJ2-1, with D tentatively TRBD1 (6 bases). There are 15 residues in the CDR3. The germline V gene encodes CDR1 MGHDK and CDR2 SYGVNS. With 5 bases removed from V and 5 bases from J, the gap between germline ends came to 16 bases. Here the CDR3 DNA reads TGTGCCAGCAGTTTCCGGGCAGGGGTTCACAATGAGCAGTTCTTC. It specifies CASSFRAGVHNEQFF.

The CDR3 is CASSLAGQGAQFF. The CDR3 DNA sequence: TGCGCCAGCAGCTTGGCCGGACAGGGGGCGCAGTTCTTC. The chain is built from TRBV5-1 and TRBJ2-1; 11 nucleotides line up with TRBD1. This CDR3 contains 13 residues. The ends lost 0 bases at V and 12 bases at J; junction bases unmatched: 2. Germline V lookup: CDR1 SGHRS, CDR2 YFSETQ.

This chain uses TRBV2 with TRBJ2-3, with a possible D match to TRBD2 (6 bases). Between the trimmed V and J ends, which lost 8 bases and 6 bases, there was a span of 18 bases. Germline loops: CDR1 SNHLY, CDR2 FYNNEI. CDR3 length: 14 residues. The CDR3 here is CASGVAGSPDTQYF. CDR3 in DNA: TGTGCCAGCGGCGTCGCGGGAAGTCCTGATACGCAGTATTTT.

This chain connects TRBV7-2 to TRBJ1-1; D ambiguous. Looked up from germline, CDR1 is SGHTA and CDR2 is FQGNSA. V was cut by 2 bases and J by 1 base, with 5 bases left in between. The CDR3 spans 13 residues. The CDR3 bases are TGTGCCAGCAGCTTACAGGAGAACACTGAAGCTTTCTTT. Encoded protein: CASSLQENTEAFF.

The V call is TRBV7-3, the J call TRBJ1-2, with no clear D. V lost 5 bases to trimming and J lost 8 bases, with 15 bases between them. This CDR3 is built from 13 residues. The germline V gene encodes CDR1 SGHTA and CDR2 FQGTGA. The chain's CDR3 is CASSRFQDCGYTF. The DNA of the CDR3 is TGTGCCAGCAGCCGATTTCAGGACTGCGGCTACACCTTC.

A remark on this clonotype: At one end the junction does not follow the germline gene, possibly because of a read error. The rearrangement uses TRBV2 and TRBJ2-1; D tentatively reads TRBD1 or TRBD2 (6 bases each). CDR1 and CDR2 from the germline V gene are SNHLY and FYNNEI. CDR3 size: 13 residues. This CDR3 reads CASRQGLTGRLSF. The CDR3 bases are TGTGCCAGCAGACAGGGACTCACGGGAAGGCTGTCCTTC.

As regards this clonotype: It is likely a read error, because the conserved phenylalanine at the end of the CDR3 is missing. The CDR3 sequence: CASSDGGVHEQFFLHC. CDR3 DNA sequence: TGTGCCAGCAGTGATGGGGGGGTCCATGAGCAGTTCTTCCTCCACTGT. The rearrangement joins TRBV2 to TRBJ1-6, with D possibly TRBD1 on 5 matching bases. The CDR3 is made up of 16 amino acids. V was pared by 3 bases and J by 15 bases, with 24 bases between. Per germline, CDR1 SNHLY and CDR2 FYNNEI.

The rearrangement links TRBV15 to TRBJ2-1, with D maybe TRBD2 (5 bases). The germline gives CDR1 LNHNV, CDR2 YYDKDF (reference sequence). Trimming stripped 5 bases from V and 2 bases from J, with 13 bases between. The CDR3 has 15 amino acids. CDR3 loop: CATSPASGAYNEQFF. DNA of the CDR3: TGTGCCACCAGCCCCGCCAGCGGAGCCTACAATGAGCAGTTCTTC.

The chain is built from TRBV9 and TRBJ2-1; D is possibly TRBD1 or TRBD2 (6 bases each). The CDR3 consists of 16 residues. The V end was cut by 2 bases, the J end by 9 bases, with 21 bases between. CDR1 and CDR2 (germline): SGDLS, YYNGEE. The CDR3 here is CASSVGGGNGQVEQFF. DNA for the CDR3: TGTGCCAGCAGCGTGGGGGGCGGAAACGGTCAGGTTGAGCAGTTCTTC.

The table lists this clonotype with a few counts. It is likely a read error, because the conserved phenylalanine at the end of the CDR3 is missing. The DNA is left out, because the CDR3 cannot be placed on it with certainty; the CDR3 is given as TCRdb lists it. The rearrangement joins TRBV7-6 to TRBJ2-3; TRBD2, the D gene given by the table, was not confirmed from the DNA. The CDR3 is 14 residues long, counting both termini. Germline loops: CDR1 SGHVS, CDR2 FNYEAQ. The CDR3 loop reads CASTLGRVPSAANV.

This clonotype appeared many times. The CDR3 ends on some other residue instead of the conserved phenylalanine or tryptophan, so this is likely a read error. No DNA is shown, since the ends of the CDR3 on it are uncertain; the CDR3 is the one TCRdb lists. The gene calls are TRBV7-9 and TRBJ2-4; the table calls TRBD1, which could not be checked here. In germline, CDR1 is SEHNR, CDR2 FQNEAQ (reference sequence). The CDR3 has 12 amino acids, counting both end residues. The CDR3 is CASSLAGSYGAN.

The chain couples TRBV5-6 to TRBJ2-3; 8 nucleotides align to TRBD1. V trimming: 1 base; J trimming: 6 bases; junction bases outside the gene matches: 7. CDR1 and CDR2 (germline): SGHDT, YYEEEE. The CDR3 length is 15 residues. CDR3 DNA sequence: TGTGCCAGCAGCTTGAGGGACAGGATCGAGGATACGCAGTATTTT. As protein: CASSLRDRIEDTQYF.

This clonotype has a single count. V gene TRBV20-1 combines with J gene TRBJ2-1; 7 bases align to TRBD2. The trim removed 6 bases at V and 9 bases at J, leaving 17 bases unmatched. The CDR3 is 15 amino acids. CDR1 and CDR2 (germline): DFQATT, SNEGSKA (reference sequence). CDR3 region: CSAPTSLRMSGEQFF. The CDR3 DNA is TGCAGTGCCCCGACTAGCCTTCGAATGTCAGGTGAGCAGTTCTTC.